This entry lists 32 T cell receptor beta chains sequenced from one sample in a study of CD8 T cells in ankylosing spondylitis. Each CDR3 protein is one row after TCRdb ran MiXCR on the 5' RACE reads. The table has around 320,000 distinct CDR3 sequences, under 25% seen once. Sample: blood, either unsorted or a sorted T cell fraction (not recorded which). These receptors were obtained from a female donor with ankylosing spondylitis or in good health (not recorded which).

The chain has TRBV24-1 and TRBJ2-1; a possible D gene is TRBD2 (6 bases). The CDR3 consists of 13 residues. V was pared by 7 bases and J by 4 bases, with 10 bases between. CDR1 is KGHDR, CDR2 SFDVKD, per germline. DNA for the CDR3: TGTGCCACCAGCCGGGACTCGTACAATGAGCAGTTCTTC. Its translation: CATSRDSYNEQFF.

The J gene is TRBJ1-5, the V gene TRBV19; D gene uncertain. CDR1 and CDR2 from the germline V gene are LNHDA and SQIVND (reference sequence). The CDR3 is made up of 12 amino acids. The V and J ends lost 5 bases and 4 bases respectively, with 6 bases between them. CDR3 DNA sequence: TGTGCCAGTAGTTTCGTAAATCAGCCCCAGCATTTT. Translating it yields CASSFVNQPQHF.

The CDR3 here is CASSQDTGTGLETQYF. The CDR3 nucleotides are TGCGCCAGCAGCCAAGATACCGGGACAGGGTTGGAGACCCAGTACTTC. The genes are TRBV4-1 and TRBJ2-5, with TRBD1 matching over 9 bases. The CDR3 spans 16 residues. With V trimmed by 0 bases and J by 5 bases, 7 bases remained unmatched. Per the germline V gene, CDR1 is MGHRA and CDR2 is YSYEKL.

In DNA, the CDR3 is TGTGCCAGCAGTTTGGGGGACCGAACGACAAACTATAATTCACCCCTCCACTTT. Encoded protein: CASSLGDRTTNYNSPLHF. This chain links TRBV12-3 or TRBV12-4 with TRBJ1-6; possibly TRBD1 for D (5 bases). This CDR3 has 18 residues. V shed 3 bases and J shed 3 bases, with 18 bases lying between them.

This clonotype was seen a handful of times. The CDR3 coding sequence is TGTGCCAGCAGTTCTAAGAATGAAGGGCACGAGCAGTACTTC. This gives the protein CASSSKNEGHEQYF. The rearrangement links TRBV5-6 to TRBJ2-7, with D hard to call. Germline CDR1 reads SGHDT; CDR2 reads YYEEEE. V dropped 5 bases and J dropped 5 bases, with 17 bases sitting between them. The length of the CDR3 is 14 residues.

This clonotype was seen a handful of times. V and J are TRBV5-8 and TRBJ2-1; D is undetermined. The CDR3 sequence is 15 residues long. Germline CDR1 reads SGHTS; CDR2 reads YDEGEE. Trimming left V 0 bases short and J 0 bases short, with 7 bases between. The CDR3 sequence: CASSLAATSYNEQFF. DNA for the CDR3: TGTGCCAGCAGCTTGGCGGCTACCTCCTACAATGAGCAGTTCTTC.

The gene calls are TRBV12-3 or TRBV12-4 and TRBJ1-6; D unresolved. Trimming stripped 2 bases from V and 9 bases from J, with 8 bases between. The CDR3 is 13 residues long. CDR3 protein: CASSLNRVSPLHF. Written as DNA, the CDR3 is TGTGCCAGCAGTTTAAATCGTGTTTCACCCCTCCACTTT.

In this sample, this clonotype turned up many times. The chain recombines TRBV29-1 with TRBJ1-1, with D maybe TRBD1 (5 bases). The CDR3 extends over 15 amino acids. Trimming removed 6 bases from V and 1 base from J, with 18 bases in between. CDR1 and CDR2 (germline): SQVTM, ANQGSEA. The CDR3 region is CSVRGTSGTNTEAFF. In nucleotides, the CDR3 is TGCAGCGTAAGAGGGACTTCCGGGACGAACACTGAAGCTTTCTTT.

In the case of this clonotype: A read error may be the cause here, since a much bigger clone is one base away. The chain carries TRBV7-8 and TRBJ2-5; TRBD1 might be the D (5 bases). CDR1 is SGHVS, CDR2 FQNEAQ, per germline. V was pared by 9 bases and J by 1 base, with 21 bases between. The CDR3 covers 16 residues. This CDR3 reads CARRPRRGNLQETQYF. In nucleotides, the CDR3 is TGTGCCAGGAGACCCCGTAGGGGAAATCTCCAAGAGACCCAGTACTTC.

This clonotype was seen repeatedly, ten times or more. This chain links TRBV20-1 with TRBJ2-5; D may be TRBD1 (6 bases). Germline CDR1 DFQATT, CDR2 SNEGSKA (reference sequence). V was pared by 6 bases and J by 1 base, with 12 bases between. CDR3 length: 13 residues. The CDR3: CSAYRETQETQYF. The CDR3, as DNA: TGCAGTGCCTACAGGGAAACCCAAGAGACCCAGTACTTC.

This clonotype was found many times. V and J are TRBV5-5 and TRBJ2-1, with 8 bases aligning to TRBD2. Germline assignment: CDR1 SGHKS and CDR2 YYEKEE (reference sequence). This CDR3 contains 14 residues. The ends lost 9 bases at V and 1 base at J; junction bases unmatched: 6. Written as DNA, the CDR3 is TGTGCCACCGCGACTAGCGCATCCTACAATGAGCAGTTCTTC. The encoded protein is CATATSASYNEQFF.

This clonotype appeared a few times. This chain links TRBV24-1 with TRBJ2-1, with TRBD2 matching 11 bases. The trim removed 3 bases at V and 4 bases at J, leaving 7 bases unmatched. CDR3 length: 17 amino acids. Germline V gene sequence: CDR1 KGHDR, CDR2 SFDVKD. In DNA form, the CDR3 reads TGTGCCACCAGTGATGCAACTAGCGGGAGATTATACAATGAGCAGTTCTTC. Protein sequence: CATSDATSGRLYNEQFF.

This clonotype was seen a few times. The V gene is TRBV11-2, the J gene TRBJ2-7; 9 bases agree with TRBD2. Germline trimming cut 3 bases from V and 5 bases from J; bases unmatched to any gene: 2. In germline, CDR1 is SGHAT, CDR2 FQNNGV. CDR3 length: 13 amino acids. CDR3 amino acids: CASSFSGSDEQYF. As DNA, the CDR3 is TGTGCCAGCAGCTTTAGCGGGAGCGACGAGCAGTACTTC.

This rearrangement joins TRBV6-4 to TRBJ1-5; TRBD1 is a possible D gene (5 bases). CDR1 and CDR2 (germline): MRHNA, SNTAGT. The CDR3 is 13 residues long. Deletions cut 4 bases from V and 5 bases from J, with 9 bases between. The CDR3 loop reads CASSVDSYQPQHF. CDR3 sequence (DNA): TGTGCCAGCAGTGTCGACAGTTATCAGCCCCAGCATTTT.

This clonotype appeared a few times. V is TRBV20-1 and J is TRBJ2-7; D unclear. The V gene's germline CDR1 is DFQATT and CDR2 SNEGSKA (reference sequence). The CDR3 length is 15 residues. V was pared by 0 bases and J by 4 bases, with 16 bases between. CDR3: CSARDEIPEGYEQYF. Here the CDR3 DNA reads TGCAGTGCTAGAGATGAGATTCCAGAAGGGTACGAGCAGTACTTC.

The chain has TRBV28 and TRBJ2-5; D might be TRBD2 (6 bases). With 2 bases removed from V and 4 bases from J, the gap between germline ends came to 8 bases. Germline V gene data show CDR1 as MDHEN and CDR2 as SYDVKM. This CDR3 is 13 amino acids long. The chain's CDR3 is CASSLLAPETQYF. DNA of the CDR3: TGTGCCAGCAGTTTACTAGCGCCAGAGACCCAGTACTTC.

The chain recombines TRBV2 with TRBJ2-3; TRBD2 matches at 10 bases. The germline V gene has CDR1 SNHLY and CDR2 FYNNEI. The J segment lost 3 bases and the V segment lost 3 bases, leaving 6 bases of the junction unmatched. The CDR3 is made up of 16 amino acids. The CDR3: CASSDRTSGITDTQYF. The CDR3 DNA is TGTGCCAGCAGTGATCGAACTAGCGGGATAACAGATACGCAGTATTTT.

CDR3 nucleotides: TGTGCCAGCAGCTTCTTAGGTTCCCGCACAGATACGCAGTATTTT. This encodes CASSFLGSRTDTQYF. The chain uses TRBV7-2 and TRBJ2-3; D not certain. There are 15 residues in the CDR3. CDR1 is SGHTA, CDR2 FQGNSA, per germline. The V end was cut by 3 bases, the J end by 1 base, with 11 bases between.

V and J are TRBV29-1 and TRBJ1-5, with unresolved D. Germline V gene lookup returns CDR1 SQVTM and CDR2 ANQGSEA. V was trimmed by 5 bases and J by 6 bases, leaving 14 bases between them. The length of the CDR3 is 13 residues. The chain's CDR3 is CSVQKWEGQPQHF. CDR3 nucleotide sequence: TGCAGCGTTCAGAAGTGGGAGGGTCAGCCCCAGCATTTT.

The chain couples TRBV12-3 or TRBV12-4 to TRBJ1-5; possible D gene TRBD1, 5 bases. This CDR3 has 14 residues. With 8 bases removed from V and 0 bases from J, the gap between germline ends came to 11 bases. The DNA of the CDR3 is TGTGCCAGCGCCTTGAGGGGTAGCAATCAGCCCCAGCATTTT. This encodes CASALRGSNQPQHF.

This clonotype was counted only a few times. The chain employs TRBV7-8 and TRBJ1-3; possible D gene TRBD1, 6 bases. The CDR3 consists of 16 residues. Trimming left V 4 bases short and J 0 bases short, with 13 bases between. CDR1 SGHVS and CDR2 FQNEAQ come from the germline V gene. CDR3 region: CASSSSDSLSGNTIYF. The CDR3 region has the DNA TGTGCCAGCAGCTCCTCGGACAGCCTCTCTGGAAACACCATATATTTT.

The V and J genes are TRBV5-5 and TRBJ2-7; 9 bases map to TRBD2. The CDR3 loop spans 14 amino acids. Trimming removed 5 bases from V and 4 bases from J; junction bases left unmatched: 7. Germline V gives CDR1 SGHKS, CDR2 YYEKEE (reference sequence). In nucleotides, the CDR3 is TGTGCCAGCAGTCGCTTGACTAGCGGATACGAGCAGTACTTC. It translates to CASSRLTSGYEQYF.

The sample holds a few counts of this clonotype. The genes are TRBV7-2 and TRBJ2-1; D is unclear. Germline V CDR1 and CDR2: SGHTA, FQGNSA. V was trimmed by 5 bases and J by 4 bases, leaving 12 bases between them. CDR3 length: 14 amino acids. Here the CDR3 reads CASSPRTEYNEQFF. CDR3 bases: TGTGCCAGCAGCCCGCGGACGGAGTACAATGAGCAGTTCTTC.

V and J are TRBV10-3 and TRBJ2-1; 11 nucleotides match TRBD1. The CDR3 length is 15 residues. The V and J ends lost 9 bases and 8 bases, in that order; junction bases with no gene match: 12. Per the germline V gene, CDR1 is ENHRY and CDR2 is SYGVKD. CDR3 bases: TGTGCCATTTCGGACAGGGGGCCGGATGGAGATGAGCAGTTCTTC. This codes for CAISDRGPDGDEQFF.

This clonotype was recorded only once. The CDR3 does not close with the conserved phenylalanine or tryptophan, likely indicating a read error. The chain employs TRBV28 and TRBJ2-5; 14 bases agree with TRBD2. The CDR3 sequence is 15 residues long. Germline values: CDR1 MDHEN, CDR2 SYDVKM. Trimming removed 4 bases from V and 9 bases from J; junction bases left unmatched: 7. The CDR3 here is CASSWGLAGVSAQYL. CDR3 nucleotide sequence: TGTGCCAGCAGTTGGGGACTAGCGGGGGTTTCGGCCCAGTACTTA.

The genes are TRBV29-1 and TRBJ2-3, with 9 bases that match TRBD1. This CDR3 has 14 residues. V trimming: 5 bases; J trimming: 3 bases; junction bases outside the gene matches: 6. Germline CDR1 and CDR2: SQVTM and ANQGSEA. Written as DNA, the CDR3 is TGCAGCGTTCGAGACAGGGGGATTACAGATACGCAGTATTTT. This gives the protein CSVRDRGITDTQYF.

The chain joins TRBV7-2 to TRBJ2-7; D might be TRBD1 (5 bases). Trimming removed 4 bases from V and 7 bases from J, with 8 bases in between. The CDR3 runs to 11 residues. Germline CDR1 SGHTA, CDR2 FQGNSA. The CDR3 bases are TGTGCCAGCAGCTCCGCAGGGGAGCAGTACTTC. Translated, it gives CASSSAGEQYF.

The chain is built from TRBV4-2 and TRBJ2-5; 8 nucleotides line up with TRBD2. The CDR3 contains 15 residues. V lost 5 bases to trimming and J lost 5 bases; unmatched junction nucleotides: 10. Germline V gene data show CDR1 as LGHNA and CDR2 as YNFKEQ. The CDR3: CASSISGVPGETQYF. The CDR3 DNA reads TGTGCCAGCAGCATTAGCGGGGTCCCCGGGGAGACCCAGTACTTC.

This clonotype was counted many times. This chain joins TRBV6-4 and TRBJ2-1, with a weak D call TRBD2 (6 bases). The CDR3 is made up of 16 amino acids. Germline CDR1 reads MRHNA; CDR2 reads SNTAGT. Trimming shortened V by 2 bases and J by 0 bases, and 11 bases separated the two germline ends. Here the CDR3 DNA reads TGTGCCAGCAGTGACCAGCGGGCGAGCTCCTACAATGAGCAGTTCTTC. Its translation is CASSDQRASSYNEQFF.

This chain joins TRBV4-3 and TRBJ2-1; D uncertain. Trimming removed 0 bases at V and 5 bases at J, with 5 bases between. Germline V gene lookup returns CDR1 LGHNA and CDR2 YSLEER. The CDR3 extends over 13 amino acids. The CDR3: CASSQEHDNEQFF. The CDR3 DNA sequence: TGCGCCAGCAGCCAAGAGCATGACAATGAGCAGTTCTTC.

The J gene is TRBJ2-3, the V gene TRBV5-1, with 7 bases matching TRBD1. J lost 5 bases, V lost 4 bases, and 13 bases had no gene match. The CDR3 consists of 16 residues. Germline CDR1 is SGHRS and CDR2 is YFSETQ. The CDR3 DNA follows: TGCGCCAGCAGCCACCTGGGACAGCACCTCATAGATACGCAGTATTTT. As protein: CASSHLGQHLIDTQYF.

V usage is TRBV9 and J usage is TRBJ2-3; 12 bases agree with TRBD2. Losses at the gene ends were 3 bases for V and 9 bases for J; bases not matched to a gene: 11. The germline CDR1 and CDR2 sequences are SGDLS and YYNGEE. This CDR3 comprises 16 residues. CDR3 residues: CASSEGLAGTAWTQYF. Written as DNA, the CDR3 is TGTGCCAGCAGCGAAGGACTAGCGGGAACCGCCTGGACGCAGTATTTT.